The clone carrying this TCR beta chain has a handful of counts. Its matching antigen is unknown. The data stem from a study of cytomegalovirus exposure and HLA in healthy donors. Study at large: Previous work identified roughly 120 million unique TCR beta sequences from approximately 190 million T cells. Notes on the study in general: Later analysis placed DRB1 highest and HLA-C lowest in TCR association rates, which differed by HLA locus.

Both 60 Vbeta primers and 13 Jbeta primers went into the PCR. In the source study's methods: An analysis performed later counted around 80 million unique TCR beta chains (approximately 10 million of them shared). Assay used: immunoSEQ multiplex PCR; TCRdb lists only in-frame clones, some missing. V, J and clone size are those of that table, while D and trimming were read from the DNA. The sample contains roughly 280,000 clones, 72% of which appear only once. This clonotype was obtained from a female donor in good health and CMV-seronegative. Sequenced sample: PBMCs.

The CDR3 DNA is TGTGCTGGGCGGGGGTTGGGACGCTATGGCTACACCTTC. It is translated as CAGRGLGRYGYTF. The chain couples TRBV11-2 to TRBJ1-2; maybe TRBD1 (5 bases). CDR3 length equals 13 residues. Germline values: CDR1 SGHAT, CDR2 FQNNGV.